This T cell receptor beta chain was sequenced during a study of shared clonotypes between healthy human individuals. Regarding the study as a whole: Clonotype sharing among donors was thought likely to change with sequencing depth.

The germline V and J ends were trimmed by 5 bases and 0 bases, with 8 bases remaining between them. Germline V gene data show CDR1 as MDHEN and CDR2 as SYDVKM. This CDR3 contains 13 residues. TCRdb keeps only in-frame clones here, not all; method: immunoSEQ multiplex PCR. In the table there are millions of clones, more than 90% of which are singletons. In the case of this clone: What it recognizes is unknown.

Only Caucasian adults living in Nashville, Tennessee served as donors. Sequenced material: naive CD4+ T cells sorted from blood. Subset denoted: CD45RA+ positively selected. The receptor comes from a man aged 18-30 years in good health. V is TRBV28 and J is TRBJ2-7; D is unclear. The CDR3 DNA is TGTGCCAGCAGTGTGCCTAGCTCCTACGAGCAGTACTTC. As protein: CASSVPSSYEQYF.